This paragraph covers one TCR beta chain sequence. Its antigen remains unidentified. The record originates from a study of post-analysis software for immune sequencing data. Points from the study as a whole: Patients carried a handful of TRBV segments more frequently than controls did, and TRBV5-6, TRBV5-1 and TRBV20-1 were among them. For normalized Chao1 diversity, multiple sclerosis patients scored significantly lower than controls did. By F measure, samples from a shared preparation batch strongly co-clustered.

Tagging with unique molecular identifiers was a feature of the TCR beta cDNA libraries. TCRdb re-called the PCR reads through MiXCR, storing one row per CDR3 protein. Seen here are 380,000 or so distinct CDR3 sequences, around a third observed once, and the top ten hold under 15%. CDR1 and CDR2 (germline): SGDLS, YYNGEE. This CDR3 comprises 13 residues. The junction had 0 bases not matched to a gene; V was cut back by 0 bases and J by 6 bases. This receptor was obtained from a girl under 18 with multiple sclerosis. The specimen was blood. The chain links TRBV9 to TRBJ2-3, with TRBD1 matching over 8 bases. The CDR3 here is CASSVGTGDTQYF. For the CDR3, the DNA is TGTGCCAGCAGCGTAGGGACAGGGGATACGCAGTATTTT.